The rows below give T cell receptor beta chains drawn from one sample of a study of blood T cell repertoires in COVID-19. Assay used: immunoSEQ multiplex PCR; TCRdb lists only in-frame clones, some missing. In the table there are around 140,000 clones, approximately 89% of which are singletons. Material for sequencing was peripheral blood. These receptors were taken from a man aged 45-60 years with acute or convalescent COVID-19. Both conserved end residues are part of each CDR3. D genes are given only for firm matches. Rows give clone size only sometimes, using once, few, many, or a class for an expanded clone.

>TRBJ1-1|16|NA|TRBV5-5|NA
TGTGCCAGCAGCCGACAAGTAAGACAGTTGGACACTGAAGCTTTCTTT
CASSRQVRQLDTEAFF
>TRBJ1-3|14|NA|TRBV19|NA
TGTGCCAGTAGCCGACAGGTCTCTGGAAACACCATATATTTT
CASSRQVSGNTIYF
>TRBJ1-2|15|NA|TRBV29-1|NA
TGCAGCGTTGAAGACCCTAGCGGAGCTAGGTCGGGCTACACCTTC
CSVEDPSGARSGYTF
>TRBJ1-6|14|NA|TRBV7-9|NA
TGTGCCAGCAGCTTACAGGGAAGAGATTCACCCCTCCACTTT
CASSLQGRDSPLHF
>TRBJ2-3|13|NA|TRBV6-6|TRBD2
TGTGCCAGCCAAGCGGGAGAGACAGATACGCAGTATTTT
CASQAGETDTQYF
>TRBJ2-4|16|NA|TRBV27|TRBD2
TGTGCCAGCAGCCTTGAGCGGGAGGGCCCGTATAACATTCAGTACTTC
CASSLEREGPYNIQYF
>TRBJ1-1|11|once|TRBV7-9|NA
TGTGCCAGCAGCCCTGGGGACAAAGCTTTCTTT
CASSPGDKAFF
>TRBJ2-7|14|NA|TRBV2|TRBD1
TGTGCCAGCCAAGCCGGGACAGGCGCCTACGAGCAGTACTTC
CASQAGTGAYEQYF
>TRBJ2-1|13|NA|TRBV5-6|NA
TGTGCCAGCAGCCTCTTTAACTACAATGAGCAGTTCTTC
CASSLFNYNEQFF
>TRBJ1-5|14|NA|TRBV19|TRBD1
TGTGCCAGTAGTCCTCAGACAGGGGTAAAGCCCCAGCATTTT
CASSPQTGVKPQHF
>TRBJ1-1|13|NA|TRBV6-5|TRBD1
TGTGCCAGCAGTCCGCAGGGACAGGGGATAGCTTTCTTT
CASSPQGQGIAFF
>TRBJ2-1|17|NA|TRBV4-1|TRBD2
TGCGCCAGCAGCCCCCCTCTAGGAACTAGCGGCCACAATGAGCAGTTCTTC
CASSPPLGTSGHNEQFF
>TRBJ1-5|14|NA|TRBV2|TRBD1
TGTGCCAGCAGTTCCTTCACAGGGGGCTGGCCCCAGCATTTT
CASSSFTGGWPQHF
>TRBJ2-1|12|NA|TRBV30|TRBD2
TGTGCCTGGAGGGCGGGGGGAAATGAGCAGTTCTTC
CAWRAGGNEQFF
>TRBJ1-1|14|NA|TRBV19|NA
TGTGCCAGTAGTATTCTTCGCGGGGGCACTGAAGCTTTCTTT
CASSILRGGTEAFF
>TRBJ1-5|13|NA|TRBV2|NA
TGTGCCAGCATGGGAGAGGGATCCGTGCCCCAGCATTTT
CASMGEGSVPQHF
>TRBJ2-2|15|NA|TRBV2|TRBD1
TGTGCCAGCAGAACCGGGACAGGGAACACCGGGGAGCTGTTTTTT
CASRTGTGNTGELFF
>TRBJ1-2|15|NA|TRBV5-4|NA
TGTGCCAGCAGCACACCTCGGGGGGGTAACTATGGCTACACCTTC
CASSTPRGGNYGYTF
>TRBJ1-6|17|NA|TRBV3-1/TRBV3-2|NA
TGTGCCAGCAGCCAAGAAGCCAGGGTTGCCTCGGGTTCACCCCTCCACTTT
CASSQEARVASGSPLHF
>TRBJ1-2|13|NA|TRBV2|NA
TGTGCCAGCAGTGCGTCTTTTGGAGGAGGCTACACCTTC
CASSASFGGGYTF
>TRBJ1-1|14|NA|TRBV5-1|NA
TGCGCCAGCAGCCCTGGGGGGGCGCGGACTGAAGCTTTCTTT
CASSPGGARTEAFF
>TRBJ1-2|15|NA|TRBV5-5|NA
TGTGCCAGCAGCTGGACGTCGGACTGGACCTATGGCTACACCTTC
CASSWTSDWTYGYTF
>TRBJ2-1|12|NA|TRBV3-1/TRBV3-2|TRBD1
TGTGCCACAAGCCAGACAGGGAATGAGCAGTTCTTC
CATSQTGNEQFF
>TRBJ2-5|12|NA|TRBV3-1/TRBV3-2|NA
TGTGCCAGCAGCTACGGGCAAGAGACCCAGTACTTC
CASSYGQETQYF
>TRBJ1-1|14|few|TRBV19|NA
TGTGCCAGTAGTACGGGACACCGGGGCACTGAAGCTTTCTTT
CASSTGHRGTEAFF
>TRBJ2-7|14|once|TRBV5-1|TRBD2
TGCGCCAGCAGCTTGGTTAGCGGGAGTAGTGAGCAGTACTTC
CASSLVSGSSEQYF
>TRBJ1-5|15|NA|TRBV27|TRBD1
TGTGCCAGCAGTTTGGGGACAGGGGGCAATCAGCCCCAGCATTTT
CASSLGTGGNQPQHF
>TRBJ2-7|11|NA|TRBV11-2|NA
TGTGCCAGCACCAATTCCTACGAGCAGTACTTC
CASTNSYEQYF
>TRBJ1-1|13|NA|TRBV5-1|TRBD1
TGCGCCAGCAGCATCCAACAGGGGGCGGGGGCTTTCTTT
CASSIQQGAGAFF
>TRBJ2-2|16|NA|TRBV3-1/TRBV3-2|NA
TGTGCCAGCAGCCAAGAAGGGGTAGTGGGTACCGGGGAGCTGTTTTTT
CASSQEGVVGTGELFF
>TRBJ1-2|14|NA|TRBV14|NA
TGTACCAGCAGCCAAGATCTCTCAGACTATGGCTACACCTTC
CTSSQDLSDYGYTF
>TRBJ1-2|14|NA|TRBV7-3|NA
TGTGCCAGCAGCCCAAGGGGCGGCGACTATGGCTACACCTTC
CASSPRGGDYGYTF
>TRBJ2-2|16|NA|TRBV5-1|TRBD1
TGCGCCAGCAGCTCGGGACAGTTCGCGAACACCGGGGAGCTGTTTTTT
CASSSGQFANTGELFF
>TRBJ2-7|14|NA|TRBV5-1|NA
TGCGCCAGCAGCTTGGGGGACACCAGCTACGAGCAGTACTTC
CASSLGDTSYEQYF
>TRBJ1-1|17|NA|TRBV6-6|NA
TGTGCCAGCAGTCCCCCTATAGGTGCGGGGGTCGGTTATGAAGCTTTCTTT
CASSPPIGAGVGYEAFF
>TRBJ2-5|13|once|TRBV24-1|NA
TGTGCCACCAGTGACTTGGGGCTGGAGACCCAGTACTTC
CATSDLGLETQYF
>TRBJ2-1|13|NA|TRBV24-1|TRBD2
TGTGCCACCGGAGCGGGGGGGCTTAATGAGCAGTTCTTC
CATGAGGLNEQFF
>TRBJ1-1|15|NA|TRBV4-1|NA
TGCGCCAGCAGCCAAGATCGTAGGGGGAGAGCTGAAGCTTTCTTT
CASSQDRRGRAEAFF
>TRBJ2-5|13|NA|TRBV10-3|NA
TGTGCCATCAGTGTGCGGGTCCAAGAGACCCAGTACTTC
CAISVRVQETQYF
>TRBJ1-2|13|few|TRBV6-5|NA
TGTGCCAGCAGTCCTCAGGCCCGCTATGGCTACACCTTC
CASSPQARYGYTF
>TRBJ1-2|14|NA|TRBV7-9|TRBD1
TGTGCCAGCAGCTCCCAGGGACAGGTGTGGGGCTACACCTTC
CASSSQGQVWGYTF
>TRBJ2-4|18|NA|TRBV5-5|NA
TGTGCCAGCAGCTTGGAGAGGCCAGCCTATTTAGCCAAAAACATTCAGTACTTC
CASSLERPAYLAKNIQYF
>TRBJ1-1|13|NA|TRBV5-8|NA
TGTGCCAGCAGCGCCCCGGCGGGGGTCGGGGCTTTCTTT
CASSAPAGVGAFF
>TRBJ2-7|14|NA|TRBV6-6|TRBD1
TGTGCCACTAACAAGGGACAGGGGCACTACGAGCAGTACTTC
CATNKGQGHYEQYF
>TRBJ1-2|13|NA|TRBV2|TRBD1
TGTGCCAGCAGTGAAGACAGGGGAGGAGGCTACACCTTC
CASSEDRGGGYTF
>TRBJ2-5|16|NA|TRBV18|NA
TGTGCCAGCTCACCGCGGACCTCCCAGGGCCAAGAGACCCAGTACTTC
CASSPRTSQGQETQYF
>TRBJ2-7|14|NA|TRBV18|TRBD1
TGTGCCAGCTCTACAGGACAGGGTATCTACGAGCAGTACTTC
CASSTGQGIYEQYF
>TRBJ2-3|13|NA|TRBV18|TRBD1
TGTGCCAGCTCAAGGGACAGAAGGGATACGCAGTATTTT
CASSRDRRDTQYF
>TRBJ2-1|15|NA|TRBV28|NA
TGTGCCAGCAGTTTGTTCAGACAGGTGGCGGGCGAGCAGTTCTTC
CASSLFRQVAGEQFF
>TRBJ1-2|15|NA|TRBV15|NA
TGTGCCACCAGCAGACCAGGTACGGATAACTATGGCTACACCTTC
CATSRPGTDNYGYTF
>TRBJ2-5|14|NA|TRBV5-1|TRBD2
TGCGCCAGCAGGGGCCAAGCGGGAAGTGAGACCCAGTACTTC
CASRGQAGSETQYF
>TRBJ2-1|15|NA|TRBV10-2|TRBD2
TGCGCCAGCAGCGACCCGGGACTAGCGGAGGGTGAGCAGTTCTTC
CASSDPGLAEGEQFF
>TRBJ2-3|20|NA|TRBV21-1|NA
TGTGCCAGCATCCAAGGCAATCCGAGTCTCCACACTATACGCACAGATACGCAGTATTTT
CASIQGNPSLHTIRTDTQYF
>TRBJ1-1|15|NA|TRBV14|NA
TGTGCCAGCAGCCCCCTCGTGACAGCGAACACTGAAGCTTTCTTT
CASSPLVTANTEAFF
>TRBJ1-1|15|NA|TRBV18|NA
TGTGCCAGCTCACCACCGCCAGGGGTAAACACTGAAGCTTTCTTT
CASSPPPGVNTEAFF